The 27 T cell receptor beta chains below all came from one sample that was sequenced in a study of CD4 T cells in relation to SARS-CoV-2 and coronaviruses. These receptors are not linked to any known antigen. Method: immunoSEQ multiplex PCR; TCRdb's copy keeps in-frame clones and lacks some. The sample includes about 47,000 clones, almost 85% of them seen just once. Sequencing was carried out using naive CD4+ T cells from PBMCs, cultured in vitro. Subset here: naive CD4+ T cells isolated by negative enrichment. The receptors stem from an adult with COVID-19.

This chain links TRBV27 with TRBJ2-7, with D maybe TRBD2 (7 bases). The V end was cut by 6 bases, the J end by 6 bases, with 21 bases between. There are 15 residues in the CDR3. Germline CDR1 is MNHEY and CDR2 is SMNVEV (reference sequence). This CDR3 reads CASRAGAGRGIEQYF. For the CDR3, the DNA is TGTGCCAGCAGAGCAGGGGCGGGGAGGGGGATCGAGCAGTACTTC.

The V call is TRBV27, the J call TRBJ2-1; the match to TRBD2 covers 8 bases. With V trimmed by 4 bases and J by 4 bases, 3 bases remained unmatched. Germline CDR1 MNHEY, CDR2 SMNVEV (reference sequence). The CDR3 is 14 amino acids. CDR3 amino acids: CASSSAGGYNEQFF. As DNA, the CDR3 is TGTGCCAGCAGTTCGGCGGGAGGTTACAATGAGCAGTTCTTC.

The chain carries TRBV7-3 and TRBJ1-6; D gene uncertain. Deletions cut 1 base from V and 6 bases from J, with 10 bases between. In germline, CDR1 is SGHTA, CDR2 FQGTGA. The CDR3 length is 15 residues. In nucleotides, the CDR3 is TGTGCCAGCAGCTTAAACTCACGGGGTAATTCACCCCTCCACTTT. Encoded protein: CASSLNSRGNSPLHF. The full variable domain, completed using reference TRBV7-3 and TRBJ1-6, is GAGVSQTPSNKVTEKGKYVELRCDPISGHTALYWYRQSLGQGPEFLIYFQGTGAADDSGLPNDRFFAVRPEGSVSTLKIQRTERGDSAVYLCASSLNSRGNSPLHFGNGTRLTVT.

This chain links TRBV6-5 with TRBJ2-5, with 7 bases fitting TRBD1. Germline CDR1 reads MNHEY; CDR2 reads SVGAGI. The CDR3 covers 13 residues. Germline trimming cut 6 bases from V and 2 bases from J; bases unmatched to any gene: 3. The CDR3, as DNA: TGTGCCAGCAGGAAACAGGGGCAAGAGACCCAGTACTTC. Protein: CASRKQGQETQYF.

The rearrangement uses TRBV30 and TRBJ2-7, with 7 bases aligning to TRBD1. CDR3 length equals 12 residues. The V gene's germline CDR1 is GTSNPN and CDR2 SVGIG (reference sequence). Trimming cost V 7 bases and J 2 bases; bases outside gene matches: 5. The CDR3 DNA reads as TGTGCCTTGACAGGGATAACCTACGAGCAGTACTTC. Amino acids: CALTGITYEQYF.

The chain uses TRBV6-5 and TRBJ2-5; no clear D gene. Germline CDR1 and CDR2: MNHEY and SVGAGI. Trimming took off 3 bases at V and 5 bases at J, with 10 bases between the two ends. This CDR3 is 13 amino acids long. The CDR3 region has the DNA TGTGCCAGCAGTTATCTTCCACGGGAGACCCAGTACTTC. Amino acid sequence: CASSYLPRETQYF.

This rearrangement joins TRBV25-1 to TRBJ2-5, with 9 positions matching TRBD2. Germline CDR1 is MGHDK and CDR2 is SYGVNS. V trimming: 5 bases; J trimming: 5 bases; junction bases outside the gene matches: 15. The CDR3 consists of 17 residues. DNA for the CDR3: TGTGCCAGCAGTTTCCCCGTCGCGGGGGGGCGCTTGGAGACCCAGTACTTC. Protein: CASSFPVAGGRLETQYF.

This sequence joins TRBV19 and TRBJ2-2; D possibly corresponds to TRBD1 (5 bases). This CDR3 comprises 15 residues. V gave up 6 bases and J gave up 0 bases, with 11 bases separating them. The germline V gene encodes CDR1 LNHDA and CDR2 SQIVND (reference sequence). CDR3 protein: CASRIEGANTGELFF. The CDR3 nucleotides are TGTGCCAGTAGGATTGAAGGGGCGAACACCGGGGAGCTGTTTTTT.

This CDR3 is CASSLDRTLNQPQHF. In DNA form, the CDR3 reads TGTGCCAGCAGTCTCGACCGTACCTTGAATCAGCCCCAGCATTTT. V usage is TRBV2 and J usage is TRBJ1-5; D is unresolved. The CDR3 runs to 15 residues. Germline values: CDR1 SNHLY, CDR2 FYNNEI. V lost 5 bases, J lost 4 bases, and 15 bases lay in between.

The chain combines TRBV7-2 with TRBJ2-7; maybe TRBD1 (5 bases). CDR3 size: 16 residues. Trimming took off 0 bases at V and 2 bases at J, with 14 bases between the two ends. The germline gives CDR1 SGHTA, CDR2 FQGNSA. CDR3 DNA: TGTGCCAGCAGCTTAGCGTCAGGGATTCTCCCCTACGAGCAGTACTTC. Its protein is CASSLASGILPYEQYF.

V usage is TRBV3-1 (or the pseudogene TRBV3-2) and J usage is TRBJ2-1; D is possibly TRBD1 or TRBD2 (5 bases each). V lost 6 bases and J 2 bases, leaving 23 bases between the germline ends. Germline-derived CDR1 and CDR2 are LGHDT and YNNKEL (reference sequence). This CDR3 is built from 18 residues. The CDR3 DNA reads as TGTGCCAGCAGGCAACAAGAAGGTGGGGGAGTCACCTACAATGAGCAGTTCTTC. It codes for CASRQQEGGGVTYNEQFF.

The chain employs TRBV6-2 or TRBV6-3 and TRBJ2-7; 7 nucleotides line up with TRBD2. After removal of 2 bases from V and 3 bases from J, the junction contained 10 bases not matched to a gene. CDR1 is MNHEY, CDR2 SVGEGT, per germline. This CDR3 contains 16 residues. The CDR3 loop is CASSYVRGNYYYEQYF. The DNA of the CDR3 is TGTGCCAGCAGTTACGTGCGGGGGAACTACTACTACGAGCAGTACTTC.

The chain combines TRBV25-1 with TRBJ1-1; possibly TRBD1 for D (5 bases). Germline assignment: CDR1 MGHDK and CDR2 SYGVNS. CDR3 size: 14 residues. V dropped 5 bases and J dropped 3 bases, with 13 bases sitting between them. Written as DNA, the CDR3 is TGTGCCAGCAGTCGCCGGGGCTGGGACACTGAAGCTTTCTTT. As protein: CASSRRGWDTEAFF.

The chain is built from TRBV28 and TRBJ1-1; D remains unclear. Germline V gene lookup returns CDR1 MDHEN and CDR2 SYDVKM. This CDR3 is built from 13 residues. With 3 bases removed from V and 7 bases from J, the gap between germline ends came to 12 bases. DNA of the CDR3: TGTGCCAGCAGTTTCTTCCGGGAGAGTGAAGCTTTCTTT. Translating gives CASSFFRESEAFF.

The chain couples TRBV19 to TRBJ1-1; D not certain. V was pared by 1 base and J by 5 bases, with 11 bases between. This CDR3 is built from 14 residues. The germline V gene has CDR1 LNHDA and CDR2 SQIVND (reference sequence). The CDR3 spells CASSIGASGTEAFF. CDR3 DNA sequence: TGTGCCAGTAGTATAGGAGCCTCGGGAACTGAAGCTTTCTTT.

The V and J genes are TRBV10-2 and TRBJ1-1, with D perhaps TRBD1 (6 bases). Germline V gene data show CDR1 as WSHSY and CDR2 as SAAADI. CDR3 size: 12 residues. The ends were cut back, 11 bases at V and 1 base at J, with 11 bases in the middle. The CDR3 DNA reads TGCGCCTCCCGGGGGCAGAACACTGAAGCTTTCTTT. It yields the protein CASRGQNTEAFF.

The chain joins TRBV7-2 to TRBJ2-2; 10 bases line up with TRBD2. The junction had 13 bases not matched to a gene; V was cut back by 4 bases and J by 5 bases. The germline gives CDR1 SGHTA, CDR2 FQGNSA. This CDR3 has 18 residues. The CDR3 protein is CASSSTGTSVVLTGELFF. As DNA, the CDR3 is TGTGCCAGCAGCTCAACTGGGACTAGCGTAGTTTTGACCGGGGAGCTGTTTTTT.

This clone was seen just once. The chain carries TRBV28 and TRBJ1-1; possibly TRBD1 for D (6 bases). The V gene's germline CDR1 is MDHEN and CDR2 SYDVKM. The CDR3 consists of 11 residues. The CDR3 DNA is TGTGTTGTGGGGACAATCACTGAAGCTTTCTTT. Amino acids: CVVGTITEAFF.

J is TRBJ2-1 and V is TRBV7-3; D unclear. The CDR3 runs to 15 residues. In germline, CDR1 is SGHTA, CDR2 FQGTGA. The ends were cut back, 0 bases at V and 6 bases at J, with 12 bases in the middle. In DNA form, the CDR3 reads TGTGCCAGCAGCTTAACGAAGGTAGTCCCCAATGAGCAGTTCTTC. It codes for CASSLTKVVPNEQFF.

The chain employs TRBV2 and TRBJ1-2; no clear D gene. The CDR3 is 14 amino acids. Deletions cut 8 bases from V and 0 bases from J, with 13 bases between. Germline CDR1 is SNHLY and CDR2 is FYNNEI. CDR3 DNA: TGTGCCAGCTCGCATACGGGCTCTAACTATGGCTACACCTTC. It is translated as CASSHTGSNYGYTF.

The chain carries TRBV15 and TRBJ1-6; tentatively, D is TRBD1 (6 bases). The V gene lost 0 bases and the J gene lost 7 bases, with 10 bases spanning the gap. The CDR3 runs 15 residues. Per germline, CDR1 LNHNV and CDR2 YYDKDF (reference sequence). This CDR3 is CATSREQGGNSPLHF. CDR3 in DNA: TGTGCCACCAGCAGAGAACAGGGTGGCAATTCACCCCTCCACTTT.

The chain uses TRBV25-1 and TRBJ2-1; D is possibly TRBD1 or TRBD2 (5 bases each). The CDR3 spans 14 residues. CDR1 is MGHDK, CDR2 SYGVNS, per germline. Trimming shortened V by 6 bases and J by 8 bases, and 17 bases separated the two germline ends. The chain's CDR3 is CASSLGLPRDEQFF. Written as DNA, the CDR3 is TGTGCCAGCAGCCTAGGACTTCCCAGGGATGAGCAGTTCTTC.

The chain's CDR3 is CASSLVWRTNYGYTF. The CDR3, as DNA: TGTGCCAGCAGCTTAGTTTGGAGGACCAACTATGGCTACACCTTC. The V gene is TRBV7-2, the J gene TRBJ1-2; D remains unclear. This CDR3 is built from 15 residues. V lost 1 base to trimming and J lost 2 bases, with 11 bases between them. Germline V gene sequence: CDR1 SGHTA, CDR2 FQGNSA.

The chain recombines TRBV4-1 with TRBJ2-7; TRBD1 aligns across 7 bases. The length of the CDR3 is 16 residues. Germline lookup yields CDR1 MGHRA and CDR2 YSYEKL. V shed 1 base and J 0 bases; nucleotides not matched to a gene: 6. CDR3 region: CASSQASGTASYEQYF. CDR3 sequence (DNA): TGCGCCAGCAGCCAAGCCTCCGGGACAGCCTCCTACGAGCAGTACTTC.

The chain uses TRBV27 and TRBJ2-3; 7 positions agree with TRBD2. The trim removed 5 bases at V and 10 bases at J, leaving 12 bases unmatched. Germline lookup yields CDR1 MNHEY and CDR2 SMNVEV (reference sequence). The CDR3 spans 14 residues. The CDR3 DNA reads as TGTGCCAGCAGTATCGCTTGGAGCGGGAAGGCGCAGTATTTT. Protein sequence: CASSIAWSGKAQYF.

This clone was observed a few times. This chain connects TRBV7-9 to TRBJ1-5, with D uncertain. Germline loops: CDR1 SEHNR, CDR2 FQNEAQ (reference sequence). The CDR3 loop spans 13 amino acids. Trimming removed 5 bases at V and 9 bases at J, with 14 bases between. The CDR3 region has the DNA TGTGCCAGCAGCCGAGGGAGTCTGTGGCCCCAGCATTTT. The encoded protein is CASSRGSLWPQHF.

The chain combines TRBV19 with TRBJ2-1, with D perhaps matching TRBD1 (5 bases). Trimming left V 4 bases short and J 6 bases short, with 16 bases between. The germline V gene has CDR1 LNHDA and CDR2 SQIVND (reference sequence). The CDR3 consists of 15 residues. The CDR3 DNA follows: TGTGCCAGTAGTAATTCGGCTTTTAGGGGCAATGAGCAGTTCTTC. Translation gives CASSNSAFRGNEQFF.